The sequence of this T cell receptor (beta chain) was determined in a study of blood T cell repertoires in COVID-19. Profiled with immunoSEQ multiplex PCR; TCRdb holds only in-frame clones, not every one. The data contain approximately 150,000 clones, over 70% of them seen just once; the ten biggest clones take up roughly 4.9%. This clone was seen a single time. Germline assignment: CDR1 SGHTA and CDR2 FQGNSA. CDR3 length: 18 residues. V lost 5 bases to trimming and J lost 3 bases; unmatched junction nucleotides: 15. The J gene is TRBJ2-5, the V gene TRBV7-2; the match to TRBD2 covers 10 bases. The specimen sequenced was PBMCs or T cells enriched from blood (not recorded which). This TCR came from a man in his 70s who had been exposed to COVID-19. The CDR3 DNA follows: TGTGCCAGCAGCCCCGTTCCTAGCGGGGGTTACAATAAAGAGACCCAGTACTTC. Protein: CASSPVPSGGYNKETQYF.